The next 22 T cell receptor beta chains were all read from a single sample in a study of T cell repertoires in cytomegalovirus infection. Their target antigens are unknown. TCRdb called the reads again in MiXCR, with one record for every CDR3 protein. The sample lists approximately 590,000 distinct CDR3 sequences; about 40% were seen once. The sequencing here drew on cultured PBMCs, taken from culture after CMV antigen stimulation. Receptor source: a human donor in good health (CMV status not recorded). Some clones in this sample may be carry-over from other donors' samples.

The chain links TRBV20-1 to TRBJ2-5, with TRBD2 identical over 8 bases. From germline, CDR1 is DFQATT and CDR2 SNEGSKA (reference sequence). V was clipped by 0 bases and J by 5 bases; unmatched bases: 8. The CDR3 is made up of 15 amino acids. The CDR3 sequence is CSARDSGTLDETQYF. The CDR3 DNA reads TGCAGTGCTAGAGATAGCGGGACTTTAGACGAGACCCAGTACTTC.

In this sample, this clonotype turned up a few times. The rearrangement links TRBV20-1 to TRBJ1-1, with D unresolved. Per the germline V gene, CDR1 is DFQATT and CDR2 is SNEGSKA (reference sequence). The CDR3 spans 12 residues. V lost 2 bases to trimming and J lost 3 bases, with 7 bases between them. The CDR3: CSARPQDTEAFF. CDR3 bases: TGCAGTGCTAGACCCCAGGACACTGAAGCTTTCTTT.

This clonotype was counted a single time. The chain joins TRBV12-3 or TRBV12-4 to TRBJ2-2; D remains unclear. Trimming took 10 bases from V and 1 from J, leaving 7 bases between them. The CDR3 is 12 residues long. The CDR3 nucleotides are TGTGCCACCCAAGGGAACACCGGGGAGCTGTTTTTT. The encoded protein is CATQGNTGELFF.

This clonotype was found once. The J gene is TRBJ1-2, the V gene TRBV6-6; D gene unclear. Germline V lookup: CDR1 MNHNY, CDR2 SVGAGI (reference sequence). Trimming took off 0 bases at V and 4 bases at J, with 12 bases between the two ends. The CDR3 has 15 residues. The CDR3 loop reads CASSYSIRPSYGYTF. CDR3 DNA sequence: TGTGCCAGCAGTTACTCGATCCGTCCGTCCTATGGCTACACCTTC.

V and J are TRBV29-1 and TRBJ2-1; D uncertain. Per the germline V gene, CDR1 is SQVTM and CDR2 is ANQGSEA. This CDR3 has 13 residues. Trimming removed 4 bases from V and 7 bases from J, with 14 bases in between. Written as DNA, the CDR3 is TGCAGCGTTGTACGTTTAAATCGGAATGAGCAGTTCTTC. Its protein is CSVVRLNRNEQFF.

This clonotype was picked up a small number of times. The chain uses TRBV12-3 or TRBV12-4 and TRBJ1-1; a possible D gene is TRBD1 (6 bases). The CDR3 has 12 residues. V lost 6 bases and J 6 bases, leaving 11 bases between the germline ends. CDR3 loop: CASSTRGAEAFF. For the CDR3, the DNA is TGTGCCAGCAGCACTAGGGGGGCTGAAGCTTTCTTT.

The genes are TRBV20-1 and TRBJ2-3; D not resolved. The CDR3 runs to 14 residues. Trimming took 0 bases from V and 0 from J, leaving 7 bases between them. CDR1 is DFQATT, CDR2 SNEGSKA, per germline (reference sequence). CDR3 region: CSARDPLSTDTQYF. The CDR3 coding sequence is TGCAGTGCTAGAGATCCCCTAAGCACAGATACGCAGTATTTT.

The J gene is TRBJ2-7, the V gene TRBV5-6; TRBD1 might be the D (5 bases). The CDR3 runs 15 residues. Between the trimmed V and J ends, which lost 0 bases and 0 bases, there was a span of 10 bases. The V gene's germline CDR1 is SGHDT and CDR2 YYEEEE. The CDR3 spells CASSLEGSSSYEQYV. The CDR3 DNA follows: TGTGCCAGCAGCTTGGAGGGGTCGAGCTCCTACGAGCAGTACGTC.

The chain links TRBV19 to TRBJ2-5, with D possibly matching TRBD1 (5 bases). The germline V gene has CDR1 LNHDA and CDR2 SQIVND (reference sequence). CDR3 length equals 13 residues. Trimming removed 10 bases from V and 4 bases from J, with 16 bases in between. The CDR3 reads CATSWGWSETQYF. The DNA for the CDR3 is TGTGCCACCTCCTGGGGCTGGTCAGAGACCCAGTACTTC. Together with reference TRBV19 and TRBJ2-5, the CDR3 gives the full variable domain: DGGITQSPKYLFRKEGQNVTLSCEQNLNHDAMYWYRQDPGQGLRLIYYSQIVNDFQKGDIAEGYSVSREKKESFPLTVTSAQKNPTAFYLCATSWGWSETQYFGPGTRLLVL.

CDR3 sequence: CASRTGTLNTGELFF. In nucleotides, the CDR3 is TGTGCCAGCAGGACCGGGACTCTGAACACCGGGGAGCTGTTTTTT. V usage is TRBV2 and J usage is TRBJ2-2; D perhaps matches TRBD2 (6 bases). The germline V gene encodes CDR1 SNHLY and CDR2 FYNNEI. The V end was cut by 6 bases, the J end by 1 base, with 12 bases between. The CDR3 totals 15 residues.

The J gene is TRBJ2-5, the V gene TRBV12-3 or TRBV12-4; 9 bases map to TRBD2. The junction had 8 bases not matched to a gene; V was cut back by 5 bases and J by 4 bases. The CDR3 contains 15 residues. In DNA form, the CDR3 reads TGTGCCAGCAGTCCTAAGGCTAGCGGGGTAGAGACCCAGTACTTC. Translating gives CASSPKASGVETQYF.

The V and J genes are TRBV7-2 and TRBJ1-3, with a weak D call TRBD1 (6 bases). The CDR3 loop spans 16 amino acids. Germline V gene data show CDR1 as SGHTA and CDR2 as FQGNSA. Trimming shortened V by 4 bases and J by 2 bases, and 15 bases separated the two germline ends. The CDR3 DNA is TGTGCCAGCAGCTCCCCGGGGGCTCTGGCTGGAAACACCATATATTTT. This gives the protein CASSSPGALAGNTIYF.

The V and J genes are TRBV7-6 and TRBJ1-2; TRBD1 aligns across 8 bases. Looked up from germline, CDR1 is SGHVS and CDR2 is FNYEAQ. The CDR3 loop spans 15 amino acids. V lost 7 bases and J lost 0; bases outside the gene matches: 7. Here the CDR3 reads CASTGGTGPNYGYTF. The CDR3, as DNA: TGTGCCAGCACCGGGGGGACAGGTCCTAACTATGGCTACACCTTC.

This clonotype appeared once. V and J are TRBV5-4 and TRBJ2-5; possibly TRBD2 for D (7 bases). With 4 bases removed from V and 6 bases from J, the gap between germline ends came to 22 bases. Per germline, CDR1 SGHNT and CDR2 YYREEE (reference sequence). The CDR3 length is 16 residues. The CDR3 bases are TGTGCCAGCAGCAGGGCCTCCGGGGGGCCTTTAAAGACCCAGTACTTC. The encoded protein is CASSRASGGPLKTQYF.

V usage is TRBV5-1 and J usage is TRBJ1-3; D perhaps matches TRBD1 (5 bases). The CDR3 sequence is 15 residues long. Trimming removed 0 bases at V and 2 bases at J, with 9 bases between. The germline CDR1 and CDR2 sequences are SGHRS and YFSETQ. The chain's CDR3 is CASSLEGRTGNTIYF. The DNA of the CDR3 is TGCGCCAGCAGCTTGGAGGGGAGGACTGGAAACACCATATATTTT.

This clonotype was recorded a few times. The chain is built from TRBV2 and TRBJ2-1; TRBD2 might be the D (5 bases). The germline gives CDR1 SNHLY, CDR2 FYNNEI. Trimming stripped 4 bases from V and 8 bases from J, with 12 bases between. CDR3 length equals 13 residues. The DNA for the CDR3 is TGTGCCAGCAGTGGTTACGGGAAGGATGAGCAGTTCTTC. Its protein product is CASSGYGKDEQFF.

This clonotype was seen a handful of times. The chain is built from TRBV5-5 and TRBJ1-1; no clear D. Germline V gene lookup returns CDR1 SGHKS and CDR2 YYEKEE (reference sequence). The CDR3 is made up of 13 amino acids. V was clipped by 4 bases and J by 4 bases, with 11 bases between them. The DNA for the CDR3 is TGTGCCAGCAGCCCGACGGCCCGCACTGAAGCTTTCTTT. It specifies CASSPTARTEAFF.

The rearrangement uses TRBV7-2 and TRBJ1-2, with 10 bases identical to TRBD1. Trimming cost V 2 bases and J 8 bases; bases outside gene matches: 8. Looked up from germline, CDR1 is SGHTA and CDR2 is FQGNSA. The CDR3 has 15 residues. CDR3 in DNA: TGTGCCAGCAGCTTACCGGGACAGGGGAAGCGGGGCTACACCTTC. Protein sequence: CASSLPGQGKRGYTF.

The gene calls are TRBV25-1 and TRBJ2-5, with 13 bases identical to TRBD2. Germline V CDR1 and CDR2: MGHDK, SYGVNS. V lost 2 bases to trimming and J lost 2 bases; unmatched junction nucleotides: 5. The CDR3 spans 17 residues. CDR3 protein: CASSEGGLAGNQETQYF. In DNA, the CDR3 is TGTGCCAGCAGTGAAGGGGGACTAGCGGGGAATCAAGAGACCCAGTACTTC.

This clonotype was counted between two and nine times. The chain has TRBV7-6 and TRBJ2-1; D uncertain. The CDR3 contains 17 residues. Trimming took off 3 bases at V and 0 bases at J, with 15 bases between the two ends. Germline values: CDR1 SGHVS, CDR2 FNYEAQ. The chain's CDR3 is CASSFPRPWDSYNEQFF. In DNA, the CDR3 is TGTGCCAGCAGCTTTCCTAGACCATGGGACTCCTACAATGAGCAGTTCTTC.

This clonotype turned up a few times. The gene calls are TRBV12-3 or TRBV12-4 and TRBJ2-5, with a tentative D call TRBD1 (5 bases). The CDR3 covers 14 residues. V was clipped by 5 bases and J by 0 bases, with 10 bases between them. This CDR3 is CASSLRTYQETQYF. The CDR3 nucleotides are TGTGCCAGCAGTCTCCGGACATACCAAGAGACCCAGTACTTC.

The chain is built from TRBV7-2 and TRBJ2-3; 10 nucleotides line up with TRBD2. Germline V gene data show CDR1 as SGHTA and CDR2 as FQGNSA. Trimming took 5 bases from V and 6 from J; bases not matched to a gene: 8. The CDR3 is 15 residues long. The CDR3 coding sequence is TGTGCCAGCAGCATGACAGCGGGAGGGGTGGATACGCAGTATTTT. Its protein product is CASSMTAGGVDTQYF.